This TCR beta chain was documented in a study of OX40 agonist ivuxolimab in advanced cancers. Study-wide findings and caveats: Clonal expansion was seen in CD4+ and CD8+ blood T cells by week 6 at 0.1 to 3.0 mg/kg.

Libraries were prepared by immunoSEQ multiplex PCR; TCRdb keeps only in-frame clonotypes and omits some of them. The sample shows around 130,000 clones, 93% of them seen only once. Details on this clone: Antigen: not known. At one of its ends the junction is not consistent with the germline gene, which may arise from a read error.

The origin of this receptor is an adult with an advanced solid tumor such as melanoma, head and neck, liver or kidney cancer. Here the sequenced sample was CD4+ or CD8+ T cells sorted from blood, taken in a trial of the OX40 agonist ivuxolimab.

CDR3 coding DNA: TGTGCCAGCACTCTAGAGGGCCTCCCCGGGACTAGCGTATACAATGAACAGTTCTTC. This translates into CASTLEGLPGTSVYNEQFF. This chain joins TRBV7-9 and TRBJ2-1; 10 positions match TRBD2. The CDR3 extends over 19 amino acids. Germline-derived CDR1 and CDR2 are SEHNR and FQNEAQ (reference sequence).